The present entry profiles one T cell receptor beta chain with its context. Using immunoSEQ multiplex PCR, the repertoire was profiled, and TCRdb retains in-frame clones only, with some absent. Seen here are 75,000 to 95,000 clones, 90% observed once, and the top ten hold 3.5% to 5%. The data derive from a study of T cell responses to AZD1222 COVID-19 vaccine. The CDR3 loop spans 13 amino acids. Trimming at V came to 6 bases and at J to 4 bases, leaving 4 bases not matched to a gene. Specimen: peripheral blood, collected on day 0 of AZD1222 vaccination. This TCR derives from an adult in good health. The rearrangement joins TRBV12-3 or TRBV12-4 to TRBJ2-5; 8 positions match TRBD2. Here the CDR3 reads CASSPGLGETQYF. CDR3 nucleotides: TGTGCCAGCAGCCCGGGACTAGGAGAGACCCAGTACTTC.